Included here is one T cell receptor (beta chain) sequence, with context. Its antigen is undetermined. In germline, CDR1 is DFQATT, CDR2 SNEGSKA (reference sequence). The length of the CDR3 is 13 residues. One tube held mixed TRB-A and TRB-B primer pools for touch-down PCR. TCRdb re-called the multiplex PCR reads and gives one entry per CDR3 protein, without DNA. This sample's table reports approximately 5,600 distinct CDR3 sequences. TRB amplification used roughly 250 ng of peripheral blood genomic DNA. The sample comes from a study of T cell clusters in autoimmune cytopenias. Whole-study findings and limits: TRB repertoire shifts in secondary cytopenia and chronic lymphocytic leukemia mostly reflected lymphoma, not autoimmunity.

This TCR was recovered from a human donor with an autoimmune cytopenia or autoimmune hepatitis (not recorded which). The chain links TRBV20-1 to TRBJ2-1; TCRdb's D call of TRBD1 is untestable without DNA. Source material: peripheral blood. This chain's CDR3 is CSANDRTTYEQFF.